The source of this TCR beta chain is a study of T cells in narcolepsy. Note on this clone: The antigen remains undetermined.

Some clones are missing from TCRdb's copy, which holds only in-frame ones; the method was immunoSEQ multiplex PCR. The sample contains tens of thousands of clones, approximately 85% of which appear only once. Whole-study results and caveats: HCRT-specific and TRIB2-specific autoreactive clonotypes appeared among same-patient CSF and blood CD4+ clonotypes.

The sample was memory (CD45RA-) CD4+ T cells from blood. The origin of this receptor is a human donor in good health.

The DNA for the CDR3 is TGCGCCAGCAGCTCGGGAATACAGGGAATCCAGCCCCAGCATTTT. Protein sequence: CASSSGIQGIQPQHF. The chain combines TRBV5-1 with TRBJ1-5, with D possibly matching TRBD1 (6 bases). V shed 3 bases and J shed 7 bases, with 17 bases lying between them. Germline V lookup: CDR1 SGHRS, CDR2 YFSETQ. The CDR3 loop spans 15 amino acids.